The 13 T cell receptor beta chains reported below all come from one sample, sequenced in a study of blood T cell repertoires in COVID-19. The data were produced by immunoSEQ multiplex PCR, yet TCRdb's version contains in-frame clones alone and is incomplete. The sample lists approximately 210,000 clones; 75% to 90% were seen once. The sample taken for sequencing was peripheral blood. Receptor source: a human donor in a cohort sampled during active COVID-19.

The chain couples TRBV6-9 to TRBJ2-7; 7 bases match TRBD1. This CDR3 contains 14 residues. V was clipped by 5 bases and J by 4 bases; unmatched bases: 8. Germline loops: CDR1 MNHGY, CDR2 SVAAGI. The CDR3 loop is CASSPDRDAYEQYF. CDR3 nucleotide sequence: TGTGCCAGCAGTCCTGACAGGGACGCTTACGAGCAGTACTTC.

The chain employs TRBV2 and TRBJ2-7, with 13 bases that match TRBD2. The trim removed 6 bases at V and 5 bases at J, leaving 4 bases unmatched. This CDR3 is 14 amino acids long. The germline gives CDR1 SNHLY, CDR2 FYNNEI. This CDR3 reads CASRGTSGVHEQYF. The DNA of the CDR3 is TGTGCCAGCAGGGGGACTAGCGGGGTCCACGAGCAGTACTTC.

The V and J genes are TRBV5-1 and TRBJ2-3; D is uncertain. The CDR3 consists of 14 residues. Germline V gene lookup returns CDR1 SGHRS and CDR2 YFSETQ. Trimming left V 8 bases short and J 1 base short, with 14 bases between. In nucleotides, the CDR3 is TGCGCCAGTCACGGCGGTCGGGGCACAGATACGCAGTATTTT. Translating it yields CASHGGRGTDTQYF.

The chain couples TRBV7-2 to TRBJ2-6; tentatively, D is TRBD2 (6 bases). CDR3 size: 15 residues. Looked up from germline, CDR1 is SGHTA and CDR2 is FQGNSA. Trimming pared 5 bases from V and 2 bases from J, leaving 10 bases between. CDR3 residues: CASSPGGAGANVLTF. The CDR3 coding sequence is TGTGCCAGCAGCCCCGGAGGGGCTGGGGCCAACGTCCTGACTTTC. Together with reference TRBV7-2 and TRBJ2-6, the CDR3 gives the full variable domain: GAGVSQSPSNKVTEKGKDVELRCDPISGHTALYWYRQSLGQGLEFLIYFQGNSAPDKSGLPSDRFSAERTGGSVSTLTIQRTQQEDSAVYLCASSPGGAGANVLTFGAGSRLTVL.

V usage is TRBV6-4 and J usage is TRBJ1-4; no firm D call. Germline V gene sequence: CDR1 MRHNA, CDR2 SNTAGT. With 2 bases removed from V and 8 bases from J, the gap between germline ends came to 12 bases. The CDR3 sequence is 14 residues long. The CDR3, as DNA: TGTGCCAGCAGTGACAGGGCTAGCGAAGAAAAACTGTTTTTT. Translated, it gives CASSDRASEEKLFF.

The count of this clone is one. The V gene is TRBV19, the J gene TRBJ1-5; D gene uncertain. This CDR3 spans 15 amino acids. The V gene lost 1 base and the J gene lost 8 bases, with 15 bases spanning the gap. The germline V gene encodes CDR1 LNHDA and CDR2 SQIVND (reference sequence). The CDR3 protein is CASSIGAGRNKPQHF. The CDR3 nucleotides read TGTGCCAGTAGTATAGGTGCCGGGAGGAATAAGCCCCAGCATTTT.

This clone was observed a single time. The chain has TRBV24-1 and TRBJ2-1; a possible D gene is TRBD1 (6 bases). The CDR3 is made up of 14 amino acids. The germline CDR1 and CDR2 sequences are KGHDR and SFDVKD. V lost 5 bases and J lost 7, with 14 bases in between. CDR3 DNA sequence: TGTGCCACCAGTGTGAGCAGGGGATCAAATGAGCAGTTCTTC. Its protein product is CATSVSRGSNEQFF.

The rearrangement joins TRBV19 to TRBJ1-2; TRBD1 is a possible D gene (6 bases). Per the germline V gene, CDR1 is LNHDA and CDR2 is SQIVND (reference sequence). This CDR3 contains 14 residues. Trimming removed 2 bases at V and 8 bases at J, with 15 bases between. This CDR3 is CASSISGAGGGYTF. In nucleotides, the CDR3 is TGTGCCAGTAGTATATCGGGGGCGGGAGGCGGCTACACCTTC.

The chain links TRBV30 to TRBJ1-5, with unresolved D. With 2 bases removed from V and 4 bases from J, the gap between germline ends came to 9 bases. This CDR3 spans 13 amino acids. Germline CDR1 reads GTSNPN; CDR2 reads SVGIG (reference sequence). The CDR3 here is CAWSPQINQPQHF. The DNA for the CDR3 is TGTGCCTGGAGTCCACAGATTAATCAGCCCCAGCATTTT.

The chain links TRBV7-2 to TRBJ1-1, with 9 bases identical to TRBD1. Trimming cost V 6 bases and J 2 bases; bases outside gene matches: 7. This CDR3 contains 15 residues. Germline assignment: CDR1 SGHTA and CDR2 FQGNSA. The CDR3 region has the DNA TGTGCCAGCAGACGGACAGGGGTCCTCAACACTGAAGCTTTCTTT. Translated: CASRRTGVLNTEAFF.

CDR3 amino acids: CASSPGGTGNQPQHF. CDR3 coding DNA: TGTGCCAGCAGCCCAGGGGGGACAGGCAATCAGCCCCAGCATTTT. The chain joins TRBV7-9 to TRBJ1-5, with TRBD1 matching over 7 bases. The V segment lost 5 bases and the J segment 2 bases; nucleotides outside the gene matches: 6. This CDR3 has 15 amino acids. Germline assignment: CDR1 SEHNR and CDR2 FQNEAQ (reference sequence).

The V gene is TRBV7-9, the J gene TRBJ1-2; 7 bases align to TRBD1. Germline CDR1 SEHNR, CDR2 FQNEAQ (reference sequence). Trimming removed 5 bases from V and 8 bases from J; junction bases left unmatched: 11. The CDR3 loop spans 14 amino acids. This CDR3 reads CASSTPDRVKGYTF. DNA for the CDR3: TGTGCCAGCAGCACACCCGACAGGGTCAAAGGCTACACCTTC.

The chain is built from TRBV7-3 and TRBJ2-7, with TRBD1 matching 7 bases. V lost 3 bases, J lost 6 bases, and 5 bases stayed unmatched. The CDR3 has 13 amino acids. Germline CDR1 reads SGHTA; CDR2 reads FQGTGA. CDR3 protein: CASSLTGPGEQYF. CDR3 in DNA: TGTGCCAGCAGCTTGACAGGGCCCGGCGAGCAGTACTTC.